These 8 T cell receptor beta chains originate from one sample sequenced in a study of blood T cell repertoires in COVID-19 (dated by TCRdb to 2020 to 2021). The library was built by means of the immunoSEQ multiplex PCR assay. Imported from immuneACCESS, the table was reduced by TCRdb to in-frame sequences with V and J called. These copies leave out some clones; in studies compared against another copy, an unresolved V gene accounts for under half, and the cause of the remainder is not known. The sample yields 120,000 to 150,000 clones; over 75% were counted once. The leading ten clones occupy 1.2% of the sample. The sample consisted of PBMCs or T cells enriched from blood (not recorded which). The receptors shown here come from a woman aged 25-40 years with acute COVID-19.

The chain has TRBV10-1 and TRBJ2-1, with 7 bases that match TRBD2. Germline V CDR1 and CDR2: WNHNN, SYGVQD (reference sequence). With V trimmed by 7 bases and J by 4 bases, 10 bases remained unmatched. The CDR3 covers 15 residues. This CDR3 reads CASISGRALYNEQFF. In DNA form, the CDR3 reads TGCGCCAGCATAAGTGGGAGGGCTTTATACAATGAGCAGTTCTTC.

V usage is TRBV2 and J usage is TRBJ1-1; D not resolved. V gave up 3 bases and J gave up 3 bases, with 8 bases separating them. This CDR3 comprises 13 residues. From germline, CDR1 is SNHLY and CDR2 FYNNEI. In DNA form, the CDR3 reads TGTGCCAGCAGTGACCTAATGGACACTGAAGCTTTCTTT. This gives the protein CASSDLMDTEAFF. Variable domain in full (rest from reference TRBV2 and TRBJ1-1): EPEVTQTPSHQVTQMGQEVILRCVPISNHLYFYWYRQILGQKVEFLVSFYNNEISEKSEIFDDQFSVERPDGSNFTLKIRSTKLEDSAMYFCASSDLMDTEAFFGQGTRLTVV.

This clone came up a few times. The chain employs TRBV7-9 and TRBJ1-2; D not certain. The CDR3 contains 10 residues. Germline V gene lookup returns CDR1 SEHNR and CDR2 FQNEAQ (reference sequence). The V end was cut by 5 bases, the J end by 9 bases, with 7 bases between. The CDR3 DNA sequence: TGTGCCAGCAGCCCGAGGAGCTACACCTTC. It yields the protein CASSPRSYTF. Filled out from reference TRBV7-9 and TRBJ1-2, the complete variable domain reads DTGVSQNPRHKITKRGQNVTFRCDPISEHNRLYWYRQTLGQGPEFLTYFQNEAQLEKSRLLSDRFSAERPKGSFSTLEIQRTEQGDSAMYLCASSPRSYTFGSGTRLTVV.

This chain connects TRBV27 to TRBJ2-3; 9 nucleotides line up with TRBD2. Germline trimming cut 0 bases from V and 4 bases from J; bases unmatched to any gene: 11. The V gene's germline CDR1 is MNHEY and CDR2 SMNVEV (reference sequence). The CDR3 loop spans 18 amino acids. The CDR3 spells CASSLSLLAGVSADTQYF. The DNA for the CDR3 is TGTGCCAGCAGTTTATCCCTGTTAGCGGGAGTGAGTGCAGATACGCAGTATTTT.

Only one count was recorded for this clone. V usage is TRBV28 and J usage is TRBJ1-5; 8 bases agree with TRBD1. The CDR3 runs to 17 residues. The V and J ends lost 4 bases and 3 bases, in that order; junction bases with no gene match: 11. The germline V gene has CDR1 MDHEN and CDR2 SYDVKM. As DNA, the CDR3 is TGTGCCAGCAGTTGGGCGGACAGGGCGCCTAACAATCAGCCCCAGCATTTT. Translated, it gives CASSWADRAPNNQPQHF.

The CDR3 DNA reads TGTGCCAGCAGCTTAGGGGCAGGGGGTGAGGGCAATCAGCCCCAGCATTTT. Its translation is CASSLGAGGEGNQPQHF. This chain links TRBV7-9 with TRBJ1-5; 7 nucleotides align to TRBD1. This CDR3 is 17 amino acids long. Germline CDR1 SEHNR, CDR2 FQNEAQ (reference sequence). V was clipped by 1 base and J by 2 bases; unmatched bases: 8.

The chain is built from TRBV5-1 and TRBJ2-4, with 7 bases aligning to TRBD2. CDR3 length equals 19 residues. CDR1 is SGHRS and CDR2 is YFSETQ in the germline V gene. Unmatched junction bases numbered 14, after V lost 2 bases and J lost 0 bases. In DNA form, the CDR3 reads TGCGCCAGCAGCTTTGATTCGTCGGGGGGAGAATTAGCCAAAAACATTCAGTACTTC. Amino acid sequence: CASSFDSSGGELAKNIQYF.

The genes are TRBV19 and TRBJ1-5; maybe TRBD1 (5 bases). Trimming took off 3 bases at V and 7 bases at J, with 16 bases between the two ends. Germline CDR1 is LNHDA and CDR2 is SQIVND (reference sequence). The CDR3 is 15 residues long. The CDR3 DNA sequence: TGTGCCAGTAGTATTGCCAGGGTATTAGGACAGCCCCAGCATTTT. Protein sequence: CASSIARVLGQPQHF.